One sample yielded the 22 T cell receptor beta chains listed below, sequenced in a study of CD8 T cells in Susac syndrome. Roughly 0.45 to 1 ug RNA was reverse transcribed with random hexamers. TCRdb ran MiXCR on the immunoSEQ multiplex PCR reads and lists one entry per CDR3 protein. This table has 150,000 to 200,000 distinct CDR3 sequences, roughly 95% appearing once. The sequencing sample was made of CD4+ T cells from PBMCs. These receptor sequences come from a human donor with Susac syndrome.

Only one count was recorded for this clonotype. The V gene is TRBV21-1, the J gene TRBJ2-7. TRBV21-1 is marked as a pseudogene. The CDR3 consists of 13 residues. The CDR3 DNA is TGTGCCAGCAGCAAAATACATCACTACGAGCAGTACGTC. Translation gives CASSKIHHYEQYV.

This chain uses TRBV5-4 with TRBJ2-3; 13 bases agree with TRBD2. The CDR3 is 17 amino acids. The germline gives CDR1 SGHNT, CDR2 YYREEE (reference sequence). The junction had 7 bases not matched to a gene; V was cut back by 1 base and J by 5 bases. In DNA form, the CDR3 reads TGTGCCAGCAGCTTGACACTAGCGGGGGGGCCTCAAGATACGCAGTATTTT. Translation: CASSLTLAGGPQDTQYF.

The chain couples TRBV29-1 to TRBJ2-3; D call uncertain. Trimming left V 4 bases short and J 5 bases short, with 4 bases between. The CDR3 is 10 amino acids. Germline CDR1 is SQVTM and CDR2 is ANQGSEA. The CDR3: CSVGIDTQYF. The CDR3 DNA is TGCAGCGTTGGTATAGATACGCAGTATTTT.

V usage is TRBV5-6 and J usage is TRBJ2-1, with D possibly TRBD2 on 5 matching bases. This CDR3 comprises 12 residues. V was cut by 2 bases and J by 9 bases, with 9 bases left in between. Germline values: CDR1 SGHDT, CDR2 YYEEEE. CDR3 nucleotides: TGTGCCAGCAGCTTTGTGAGGGCTGAGCAGTTCTTC. Its translation is CASSFVRAEQFF.

The rearrangement joins TRBV6-5 to TRBJ1-5, with D unclear. The V gene lost 7 bases and the J gene lost 0 bases, with 13 bases spanning the gap. The germline V gene encodes CDR1 MNHEY and CDR2 SVGAGI. The CDR3 covers 15 residues. Here the CDR3 reads CASTPDGLSNQPQHF. The CDR3, as DNA: TGTGCCAGCACCCCAGACGGACTTAGCAATCAGCCCCAGCATTTT.

The chain recombines TRBV4-3 with TRBJ2-6; D not resolved. The V end lost 0 bases, the J end lost 9 bases, and 6 bases lay between the germline ends. The germline CDR1 and CDR2 sequences are LGHNA and YSLEER. CDR3 size: 13 residues. CDR3 nucleotides: TGCGCCAGCAGCCAAGATCCCCTCAACGTCCTGACTTTC. As protein: CASSQDPLNVLTF.

This chain connects TRBV4-1 to TRBJ2-5; the match to TRBD2 covers 13 bases. This CDR3 is 19 amino acids long. Germline values: CDR1 MGHRA, CDR2 YSYEKL. Unmatched junction bases numbered 10, after V lost 1 base and J lost 2 bases. CDR3 nucleotides: TGCGCCAGCAGCCAAGCGGTAGGACTAGCGGGGGCCGCTCAAGAGACCCAGTACTTC. This gives the protein CASSQAVGLAGAAQETQYF.

V gene TRBV29-1 combines with J gene TRBJ2-7; D not certain. Trimming removed 8 bases from V and 3 bases from J, with 11 bases in between. This CDR3 is 11 amino acids long. Germline V gene lookup returns CDR1 SQVTM and CDR2 ANQGSEA. DNA of the CDR3: TGCAGCTTCCGGACGGGCTACGAGCAGTACTTC. Encoded protein: CSFRTGYEQYF.

This chain joins TRBV24-1 and TRBJ2-7; 7 nucleotides agree with TRBD1. The CDR3 loop spans 16 amino acids. V dropped 3 bases and J dropped 2; count of bases not matched to a gene: 9. The germline V gene encodes CDR1 KGHDR and CDR2 SFDVKD. CDR3 sequence: CATSDRQGLRTYEQYV. CDR3 in DNA: TGTGCCACCAGTGATCGACAGGGCCTTAGGACCTACGAGCAGTACGTC.

The CDR3 DNA sequence: TGCAGCGTTTCGACCGGGACAGGGGGAGAGACCCAGTACTTC. Translating gives CSVSTGTGGETQYF. V usage is TRBV29-1 and J usage is TRBJ2-5; 11 bases fit TRBD1. V lost 5 bases and J lost 4; bases outside the gene matches: 6. The CDR3 runs to 14 residues. Germline assignment: CDR1 SQVTM and CDR2 ANQGSEA.

The rearrangement links TRBV5-6 to TRBJ2-5; no definite D call. The CDR3 has 15 amino acids. V was cut by 0 bases and J by 7 bases, with 16 bases left in between. Germline V gene data show CDR1 as SGHDT and CDR2 as YYEEEE. The CDR3 sequence: CASSLASKSYGTQYF. DNA of the CDR3: TGTGCCAGCAGCTTGGCATCTAAGTCTTATGGGACCCAGTACTTC. The full variable domain, its missing parts supplied by reference TRBV5-6 and TRBJ2-5, is DAGVTQSPTHLIKTRGQQVTLRCSPKSGHDTVSWYQQALGQGPQFIFQYYEEEERQRGNFPDRFSGHQFPNYSSELNVNALLLGDSALYLCASSLASKSYGTQYFGPGTRLLVL.

The chain joins TRBV7-6 to TRBJ2-2; D possibly corresponds to TRBD1 (8 bases). Trimming cost V 4 bases and J 6 bases, with 15 bases left between them. The CDR3 runs 15 residues. Looked up from germline, CDR1 is SGHVS and CDR2 is FNYEAQ. CDR3 region: CASSYRTGRAGELFF. The CDR3 DNA is TGTGCCAGCAGCTATCGGACAGGGAGGGCCGGGGAGCTGTTTTTT. Based on the CDR3 plus reference TRBV7-6 and TRBJ2-2, the full variable domain is GAGVSQSPRYKVTKRGQDVALRCDPISGHVSLYWYRQALGQGPEFLTYFNYEAQQDKSGLPNDRFSAERPEGSISTLTIQRTEQRDSAMYRCASSYRTGRAGELFFGEGSRLTVL.

This CDR3 is CATAGGDTGNTEAFF. The CDR3 region has the DNA TGTGCCACCGCTGGGGGGGATACAGGGAACACTGAAGCTTTCTTT. The chain combines TRBV24-1 with TRBJ1-1, with TRBD1 as a possible D gene (5 bases). The CDR3 covers 15 residues. Germline lookup yields CDR1 KGHDR and CDR2 SFDVKD. Trimming removed 9 bases at V and 1 base at J, with 17 bases between.

The V and J genes are TRBV29-1 and TRBJ1-2; maybe TRBD1 (5 bases). The germline CDR1 and CDR2 sequences are SQVTM and ANQGSEA. There are 11 residues in the CDR3. V was cut by 5 bases and J by 6 bases, with 10 bases left in between. The DNA of the CDR3 is TGCAGCGTTATATCGGGGGATGGCTACACCTTC. Its protein product is CSVISGDGYTF.

The chain recombines TRBV7-9 with TRBJ1-2; the D is unclear. The CDR3 contains 14 residues. Trimming shortened V by 2 bases and J by 3 bases, and 10 bases separated the two germline ends. Germline CDR1 SEHNR, CDR2 FQNEAQ (reference sequence). CDR3 sequence (DNA): TGTGCCAGCAGCTTATCTGGGTTGGACTATGGCTACACCTTC. This encodes CASSLSGLDYGYTF. The variable domain in full, completed from reference TRBV7-9 and TRBJ1-2, reads DTGVSQNPRHKITKRGQNVTFRCDPISEHNRLYWYRQTLGQGPEFLTYFQNEAQLEKSRLLSDRFSAERPKGSFSTLEIQRTEQGDSAMYLCASSLSGLDYGYTFGSGTRLTVV.

This clonotype appeared a single time. The gene calls are TRBV5-4 and TRBJ2-1; weak D call: TRBD2 (5 bases). The V and J ends lost 2 bases and 0 bases respectively, with 15 bases between them. The CDR3 has 17 residues. Germline CDR1 is SGHNT and CDR2 is YYREEE (reference sequence). CDR3 protein: CASSLWERLGSYNEQFF. CDR3 in DNA: TGTGCCAGCAGCTTATGGGAGCGGTTGGGCTCCTACAATGAGCAGTTCTTC.

The genes are TRBV4-3 and TRBJ2-5; TRBD2 is a possible D gene (5 bases). The CDR3 has 14 residues. CDR1 LGHNA and CDR2 YSLEER come from the germline V gene. Trimming pared 1 base from V and 4 bases from J, leaving 10 bases between. This CDR3 is CASSQGLNRETQYF. In DNA, the CDR3 is TGCGCCAGCAGCCAAGGACTAAACCGAGAGACCCAGTACTTC.

The chain is built from TRBV4-3 and TRBJ2-3, with TRBD2 identical over 8 bases. This CDR3 is built from 15 residues. From germline, CDR1 is LGHNA and CDR2 YSLEER. The ends lost 4 bases at V and 4 bases at J; junction bases unmatched: 7. CDR3 residues: CASSRTSWLADTQYF. The CDR3 DNA is TGCGCCAGCAGCCGGACTAGCTGGTTGGCAGATACGCAGTATTTT.

This chain uses TRBV5-1 with TRBJ2-6; TRBD2 matches 7 bases. The junction had 8 bases not matched to a gene; V was cut back by 1 base and J by 4 bases. This CDR3 comprises 17 residues. The V gene's germline CDR1 is SGHRS and CDR2 YFSETQ. The CDR3 DNA reads TGCGCCAGCAGCTTGTGGTCCGGGGGGACGGGGGCCAACGTCCTGACTTTC. This gives the protein CASSLWSGGTGANVLTF. Combining the CDR3 with reference TRBV5-1 and TRBJ2-6 gives the whole variable domain KAGVTQTPRYLIKTRGQQVTLSCSPISGHRSVSWYQQTPGQGLQFLFEYFSETQRNKGNFPGRFSGRQFSNSRSEMNVSTLELGDSALYLCASSLWSGGTGANVLTFGAGSRLTVL.

V gene TRBV7-6 combines with J gene TRBJ2-1; D is undetermined. Trimming pared 3 bases from V and 1 base from J, leaving 7 bases between. CDR3 length: 14 amino acids. Per germline, CDR1 SGHVS and CDR2 FNYEAQ. The CDR3 coding sequence is TGTGCCAGCAGCTTTCAACAGTCCTACAATGAGCAGTTCTTC. It specifies CASSFQQSYNEQFF.

This chain joins TRBV29-1 and TRBJ2-1, with D perhaps given as TRBD1 or TRBD2 (5 bases each). Germline assignment: CDR1 SQVTM and CDR2 ANQGSEA. V shed 4 bases and J shed 14 bases, with 21 bases lying between them. This CDR3 is built from 13 residues. CDR3 in DNA: TGCAGCGTTGGCCCGGGACCCAGCCTGAGGGAGTTCTTC. Its translation: CSVGPGPSLREFF.

CDR3 sequence: CASSIQNTEAFF. The CDR3 bases are TGTGCCAGCAGCATACAGAACACTGAAGCTTTCTTT. The rearrangement joins TRBV28 to TRBJ1-1; D gene unclear. This CDR3 comprises 12 residues. Trimming removed 6 bases at V and 1 base at J, with 6 bases between. The germline gives CDR1 MDHEN, CDR2 SYDVKM. Filled out from reference TRBV28 and TRBJ1-1, the complete variable domain reads DVKVTQSSRYLVKRTGEKVFLECVQDMDHENMFWYRQDPGLGLRLIYFSYDVKMKEKGDIPEGYSVSREKKERFSLILESASTNQTSMYLCASSIQNTEAFFGQGTRLTVV.